This TCR beta chain was sequenced for a study of T cells after yellow fever vaccination. Germline assignment: CDR1 LGHDT and CDR2 YNNKEL (reference sequence). The CDR3 covers 20 residues. Remarks on this clonotype: Antigen specificity is unknown. One end of the junction fails to match germline, which may point to a read error.

TCRdb ran MiXCR on the 5' RACE reads and lists one entry per CDR3 protein. Here the sample spans 320,000 or so distinct CDR3 sequences, about 8.3% being singletons. Whole-study results and caveats: Abundant clonotypes (contaminants from the bulk population) could be present in FACS-sorted repertoires.

This sequence joins TRBV3-1 and TRBJ2-5; 8 nucleotides agree with TRBD1. Here the sequenced sample was PBMCs, taken more than 40 days after the first yellow fever vaccination. This clonotype was obtained from a man between 18 and 29 years old who received the YFV17D yellow fever vaccine. The CDR3 sequence is CACSQEARHRGALDPEIQYF. CDR3 nucleotides: TGTGCCTGCTCCCAAGAAGCCCGGCACAGGGGGGCGCTAGATCCCGAGATCCAGTACTTC.